This T cell receptor beta chain was recovered during a study of cytomegalovirus exposure and HLA in healthy donors. The PCR made use of 60 Vbeta and 13 Jbeta primers. Clones were sequenced by immunoSEQ multiplex PCR, and TCRdb holds only the in-frame ones, with some missing. The data show about 210,000 clones, around 86% seen once. All the people who gave samples were healthy bone marrow donors. V shed 3 bases and J 1 base; nucleotides not matched to a gene: 20. The CDR3 is 22 amino acids. CDR1 and CDR2 from the germline V gene are LNHDA and SQIVND (reference sequence). The sequence was collected from a woman aged 45-60 years in good health and CMV-seropositive. The chain employs TRBV19 and TRBJ1-6; 8 positions agree with TRBD1. Sample: PBMCs. The CDR3 DNA is TGTGCCAGTAGTATTGGGCCTCCCCCGACAGGCAACAGGGGGTCCTATAATTCACCCCTCCACTTT. This encodes CASSIGPPPTGNRGSYNSPLHF.